Listed below are T cell receptor beta chains from one sample, sequenced in a study of regulatory T cells in long-lasting Graves disease. TCRdb called the multiplex PCR reads again in MiXCR, with one record for every CDR3 protein. Here the sample spans about 400,000 distinct CDR3 sequences, around 21% being singletons. The sample was peripheral blood mononuclear cells (PBMCs), taken when the disease was refractory, from a patient treated with antithyroid drugs. The receptors derive from a female donor with Graves disease. Both conserved end residues are part of each CDR3. A D gene is named only where the DNA matches it firmly. The listing skips clone size in some rows; elsewhere it reads once, few, many or a size class.

TRBV6-5	TRBD1	few	TRBJ1-1	TGTGCCAGCAGTTTACCGGGACAGGTGAACACTGAAGCTTTCTTT	CASSLPGQVNTEAFF
TRBV4-2	TRBD2	-	TRBJ2-7	TGTGCCAGCAGCCCGGGGACTAGCGCGCTTCGACCTTACTTC	CASSPGTSALRPYF
TRBV20-1	TRBD1	few	TRBJ1-5	TGCAGTGCTAGGGTACCCACAGGGGAGGGTCAGCCCCAGCATTTT	CSARVPTGEGQPQHF
TRBV6-1	TRBD1	-	TRBJ2-2	TGTGCCAGCAGACGGACAGGGGAAACCGGGGAGCTGTTTTTT	CASRRTGETGELFF
TRBV18	TRBD1	-	TRBJ1-5	TGTGCCAGCTCGGCAGGGGGTATCGGCCAGCCCCAGCATTTT	CASSAGGIGQPQHF
TRBV20-1	TRBD2	many	TRBJ2-7	TGCAGTGCTAGTCGGAGCGGGAGGGATGAGCAGTACTTC	CSASRSGRDEQYF
TRBV10-3	TRBD2	-	TRBJ2-1	TGTGCCATCAGTTTGTCCGGGACTAGCGGTAGCTCCTACAATGAGCAGTTCTTC	CAISLSGTSGSSYNEQFF
TRBV15	-	few	TRBJ2-2	TGTGCCACCAGCAGAGAGGGAGCGGGCACCGGGGAGCTGTTTTTT	CATSREGAGTGELFF
TRBV5-1	-	few	TRBJ2-7	TGCGCCAGCAGCCCGGACGCGGGATACCCCGAGCAGTACTTC	CASSPDAGYPEQYF
TRBV2	TRBD1	many	TRBJ2-7	TGTGCCAGCAGTGAGGGACAGGGATTCTACGAGCAGTACTTC	CASSEGQGFYEQYF
TRBV29-1	-	few	TRBJ1-1	TGCAGCGTTGAGGGAAACACTGAAGCTTTCTTT	CSVEGNTEAFF
TRBV28	TRBD2	-	TRBJ2-3	TGTGCCAGCAGTGGTGGGACTAGCGGGAGGACAGATACGCAGTATTTT	CASSGGTSGRTDTQYF
TRBV30	-	-	TRBJ2-7	TGTGCCTGGAGTGTACTCAGGGGTCGCGCCTACGAGCAGTACTTC	CAWSVLRGRAYEQYF
TRBV5-1	TRBD2	few	TRBJ2-5	TGCGCCAGCGGATTTAGCGGGAGATACGAGACCCAGTACTTC	CASGFSGRYETQYF
TRBV20-1	-	few	TRBJ1-2	TGCAGTGCTAGAGATGAGGGGAACCCTAACTATGGCTACACCTTC	CSARDEGNPNYGYTF
TRBV13	-	few	TRBJ2-2	TGTGCCAGCAGCATAACTGGAGACACCGGGGAGCTGTTTTTT	CASSITGDTGELFF
TRBV20-1	-	-	TRBJ1-6	TGCAGTGCTAGATCCTTAGGCAGGGATAATTCACCCCTCCACTTT	CSARSLGRDNSPLHF
TRBV20-1	-	few	TRBJ1-3	TGCAGTGCTTCCCCAAGTCGAAACACCATATATTTT	CSASPSRNTIYF
TRBV7-2	-	many	TRBJ1-1	TGTGCCAGCAGTTATTTCAGGGCTATGAACACTGAAGCTTTCTTT	CASSYFRAMNTEAFF
TRBV5-6	-	many	TRBJ1-1	TGTGCCAGCAGTCCTGGGCCTGGTGAAGCTTTCTTT	CASSPGPGEAFF
TRBV5-1	-	few	TRBJ1-2	TGCGCCAGCAGGGGACCCAACTATGGCTACACCTTC	CASRGPNYGYTF
TRBV7-2	-	many	TRBJ2-4	TGTGCCAGCAGCTTAATTCGGGGGAACATTCAGTACTTC	CASSLIRGNIQYF
TRBV28	-	-	TRBJ2-3	TGTGCCAGCAGTTTATCCCAGGGTAGGATGAGCGATGGAGATACGCAGTATTTT	CASSLSQGRMSDGDTQYF
TRBV5-1	-	many	TRBJ2-7	TGCGCCAGCAGGGTGGGGCCGCTTGACTCCTACGAGCAGTACTTC	CASRVGPLDSYEQYF
TRBV3-1	-	few	TRBJ2-2	TGTGCCAGCAGCCCCTCAGGGGTGGTAGCCGGGGAGCTGTTTTTT	CASSPSGVVAGELFF
TRBV11-1	-	many	TRBJ1-6	TGTGCCAGCAGCATAGGACACCCCGGGGGTTCACCCCTCCACTTT	CASSIGHPGGSPLHF
TRBV6-5	TRBD1	few	TRBJ2-2	TGTGCCAGCAGTTACTCGGGGACAGGGGGCCGCGGGGAGCTGTTTTTT	CASSYSGTGGRGELFF
TRBV11-2	TRBD2	-	TRBJ2-1	TGTGCCAGCAGCTTAGTGTCTAGCGGGAACAATGAGCAGTTCTTC	CASSLVSSGNNEQFF
TRBV19	-	-	TRBJ1-5	TGTGCCAGTAGCCAAAACCCGCAGGGCAATCAGCCCCAGCATTTT	CASSQNPQGNQPQHF
TRBV7-2	TRBD2	-	TRBJ2-2	TGTGCCAGCAGCGCTTATAGCGGGACGAACACCGGGGAGCTGTTTTTT	CASSAYSGTNTGELFF
TRBV20-1	-	few	TRBJ2-1	TGCAGTGCGACAACAGTGAATGACAATGAGCAGTTCTTC	CSATTVNDNEQFF
TRBV7-2	TRBD1	few	TRBJ2-7	TGTGCCAGCAGCTGGGACAGGGGCGGCGAGCAGTACTTC	CASSWDRGGEQYF
TRBV28	-	-	TRBJ1-1	TGTGCCAGCAGTTTATACAGGGTGAACACTGAAGCTTTCTTT	CASSLYRVNTEAFF
TRBV3-1	TRBD2	many	TRBJ2-7	TGTGCCAGCAGTCTTAGCGGGAGGGCCTCCTACGAGCAGTACTTC	CASSLSGRASYEQYF
TRBV20-1	-	many	TRBJ1-5	TGCAGTGCTAGAGGTATGGATGGACAGCCCCAGCATTTT	CSARGMDGQPQHF
TRBV15	TRBD2	many	TRBJ2-7	TGTGCCACCAGCCGGGGGGTTGGATCAAGGGAGCAGTACTTC	CATSRGVGSREQYF
TRBV28	TRBD1	-	TRBJ2-7	TGTGCCAGCAGTCCAGACCCCGGGACAGGCGGCGAGCAGTACTTC	CASSPDPGTGGEQYF
TRBV19	-	few	TRBJ1-1	TGTGCCAGTAGTATAGACGACGGAGGGACTGAAGCTTTCTTT	CASSIDDGGTEAFF
TRBV20-1	TRBD1	few	TRBJ2-5	TGCAGTGCTAGAGAGACAGGGGTCATACAAGAGACCCAGTACTTC	CSARETGVIQETQYF
TRBV25-1	-	few	TRBJ2-5	TGTGCCAGCAGTGAACCACGAAGGGCCGACGAGACCCAGTACTTC	CASSEPRRADETQYF
TRBV20-1	-	many	TRBJ2-7	TGCAGTGCTGCCGGGGCCGTTGGTCGGCGGGAAGGGGTTGGCACCTACGAGCAGTACTTC	CSAAGAVGRREGVGTYEQYF
TRBV11-2	-	-	TRBJ2-5	TGTGCCAGCAGCCCTAAAACCGGGACAACCCCGGCTGGGACCCAGTACTTC	CASSPKTGTTPAGTQYF
TRBV2	-	many	TRBJ2-5	TGTGCCAGCACTTACTGGGAGACCCAGTACTTC	CASTYWETQYF
TRBV5-1	TRBD1	-	TRBJ2-7	TGCGCCAGCAGCTTGGTTCAGGGGGCGGCCGAGCAGTACTTC	CASSLVQGAAEQYF
TRBV19	TRBD1	-	TRBJ2-6	TGTGCCAGTAGTATTGGGGGACAGGGTATTTCTGGGGCCAACGTCCTGACTTTC	CASSIGGQGISGANVLTF
TRBV11-2	-	-	TRBJ2-7	TGTGCCAGCAGCACTTCCGGGACGGCCTCCTACGAGCAGTACTTC	CASSTSGTASYEQYF
TRBV2	TRBD1	many	TRBJ1-1	TGTGCCAGCAGTGGGACAGGGATGAACACTGAAGCTTTCTTT	CASSGTGMNTEAFF
TRBV3-1	TRBD1	-	TRBJ1-6	TGTGCCAGCAGCCATGTACCGGGACAGATTAATTCACCCCTCCACTTT	CASSHVPGQINSPLHF
TRBV28	-	many	TRBJ1-4	TGTGCCAGCAGACCGGGGGCAGGGGCTCGGGAAAAACTGTTTTTT	CASRPGAGAREKLFF
TRBV20-1	TRBD1	few	TRBJ1-2	TGCAGTGCTAGCAGGGGGGACTATGGCTACACCTTC	CSASRGDYGYTF
TRBV2	-	many	TRBJ1-1	TGTGCCAGCAGTGTGGGAAGAGGGCACACTGAAGCTTTCTTT	CASSVGRGHTEAFF
TRBV24-1	-	many	TRBJ1-2	TGTGCCACCAGTGATTCCACAGGGTATGGCTACACCTTC	CATSDSTGYGYTF
TRBV6-2/TRBV6-3	-	few	TRBJ1-2	TGTGCCAGCAGGCGGGACGGGACCTATGGCTACACCTTC	CASRRDGTYGYTF
TRBV20-1	TRBD2	few	TRBJ2-7	TGCAGTGCTAGAGATTTCGCGGGAGCCTACGAGCAGTACTTC	CSARDFAGAYEQYF